These 9 T cell receptor beta chains originate from one sample sequenced in a study of response to subunit inactivated influenza vaccine. TCRdb re-derived calls from the RT-PCR reads in MiXCR, one entry per CDR3 protein. The table shows 450,000 to 700,000 distinct CDR3 sequences, with roughly 15% occurring only once. The specimen comprised PBMCs from blood, sampled less than 13 days after vaccination. The receptor set was obtained from a man aged 50-59 years who received an inactivated influenza vaccine.

J is TRBJ1-1 and V is TRBV6-2 or TRBV6-3; D gene uncertain. Germline-derived CDR1 and CDR2 are MNHEY and SVGEGT. The ends were cut back, 6 bases at V and 3 bases at J, with 17 bases in the middle. The CDR3 runs 15 residues. The CDR3: CASSRSDIGDTEAFF. The CDR3 DNA reads TGTGCCAGCAGCCGCAGTGATATTGGGGACACTGAAGCTTTCTTT.

The rearrangement joins TRBV5-1 to TRBJ2-5; 7 bases align to TRBD1. Germline CDR1 reads SGHRS; CDR2 reads YFSETQ. The CDR3 consists of 14 residues. The ends lost 3 bases at V and 5 bases at J; junction bases unmatched: 7. As DNA, the CDR3 is TGCGCCAGCAGCTACGCAGGGGGTAGTGAGACCCAGTACTTC. Translation: CASSYAGGSETQYF.

This clonotype was picked up many times. The V gene is TRBV7-9, the J gene TRBJ2-1; 8 bases are shared with TRBD2. V lost 6 bases to trimming and J lost 7 bases; unmatched junction nucleotides: 5. This CDR3 comprises 13 residues. The germline gives CDR1 SEHNR, CDR2 FQNEAQ (reference sequence). DNA for the CDR3: TGTGCCAGCAGTTTCGGGGGGGGGAATGAGCAGTTCTTC. Protein sequence: CASSFGGGNEQFF.

In this sample, this clonotype turned up many times. The chain uses TRBV29-1 and TRBJ2-7; the match to TRBD1 covers 7 bases. The CDR3 runs to 13 residues. Losses at the gene ends were 4 bases for V and 2 bases for J; bases not matched to a gene: 5. The germline V gene encodes CDR1 SQVTM and CDR2 ANQGSEA. The CDR3 coding sequence is TGCAGCGTTGTCCGACAGGGAGCCTACGAGCAGTACTTC. Residues: CSVVRQGAYEQYF.

The chain employs TRBV21-1 and TRBJ2-3; the D call in the table, TRBD1, was not verified against the DNA. TRBV21-1 is noted as a pseudogene. The CDR3 is 17 residues long. For the CDR3, the DNA is TGTGCCAGCAGCAAAGTTTACCCGGGACAGGGGACAGATACGCAGTATTTT. Protein sequence: CASSKVYPGQGTDTQYF.

This clonotype was seen ten or more times. The gene calls are TRBV5-1 and TRBJ2-3, with TRBD1 matching over 8 bases. This CDR3 spans 14 amino acids. Looked up from germline, CDR1 is SGHRS and CDR2 is YFSETQ. V was clipped by 4 bases and J by 4 bases; unmatched bases: 5. The CDR3 loop reads CASSHGQGSDTQYF. In DNA form, the CDR3 reads TGCGCCAGCAGCCACGGACAGGGCTCAGATACGCAGTATTTT. Based on the CDR3 plus reference TRBV5-1 and TRBJ2-3, the full variable domain is KAGVTQTPRYLIKTRGQQVTLSCSPISGHRSVSWYQQTPGQGLQFLFEYFSETQRNKGNFPGRFSGRQFSNSRSEMNVSTLELGDSALYLCASSHGQGSDTQYFGPGTRLTVL.

The chain combines TRBV29-1 with TRBJ2-1; 10 bases match TRBD2. Losses at the gene ends were 6 bases for V and 9 bases for J; bases not matched to a gene: 8. CDR1 is SQVTM, CDR2 ANQGSEA, per germline. CDR3 length: 13 amino acids. The CDR3 sequence is CSVALGLAIEQFF. In nucleotides, the CDR3 is TGCAGCGTGGCGTTGGGACTAGCGATTGAGCAGTTCTTC.

The chain recombines TRBV2 with TRBJ2-3; D is perhaps TRBD1 (5 bases). Germline CDR1 SNHLY, CDR2 FYNNEI. This CDR3 has 16 amino acids. V was pared by 3 bases and J by 0 bases, with 13 bases between. The CDR3 reads CASSDLWTTSTDTQYF. CDR3 in DNA: TGTGCCAGCAGTGACCTGTGGACAACAAGCACAGATACGCAGTATTTT.

This clonotype occurred a few times. The chain employs TRBV6-1 and TRBJ2-5; D is uncertain. This CDR3 has 14 amino acids. Germline CDR1 reads MNHNS; CDR2 reads SASEGT. Deletions cut 6 bases from V and 5 bases from J, with 16 bases between. The CDR3 is CASSPQGTEETQYF. The CDR3 coding sequence is TGTGCCAGCAGCCCCCAAGGTACCGAGGAGACCCAGTACTTC.